This entry lists 20 T cell receptor beta chains sequenced from one sample in a study of blood T cell repertoires in COVID-19. Clones were read by immunoSEQ multiplex PCR, and TCRdb kept only the in-frame ones, dropping some. The sample carries a few hundred thousand clones, about 89% recorded once. The sample consisted of peripheral blood. Source of these receptors: a man aged 35 to 55 with acute or convalescent COVID-19.

This chain links TRBV15 with TRBJ2-1; 7 positions match TRBD2. V gave up 0 bases and J gave up 6 bases; unmatched junction bases: 5. CDR3 length: 15 amino acids. The V gene's germline CDR1 is LNHNV and CDR2 YYDKDF (reference sequence). CDR3: CATSRDQRGGNEQFF. DNA for the CDR3: TGTGCCACCAGCAGAGATCAGCGGGGAGGCAATGAGCAGTTCTTC.

The CDR3 here is CASSDQPSSYNEQFF. The CDR3 nucleotides are TGTGCCAGCAGTGACCAACCGAGCTCCTACAATGAGCAGTTCTTC. This chain connects TRBV6-1 to TRBJ2-1; no firm D call. Germline V gene lookup returns CDR1 MNHNS and CDR2 SASEGT. V lost 3 bases and J lost 0, with 9 bases in between. The CDR3 covers 15 residues.

This rearrangement joins TRBV4-1 to TRBJ2-7, with TRBD1 matching 9 bases. V was clipped by 4 bases and J by 4 bases; unmatched bases: 8. This CDR3 spans 15 amino acids. Germline values: CDR1 MGHRA, CDR2 YSYEKL. CDR3 sequence: CASSPKGQGFYEQYF. CDR3 coding DNA: TGCGCCAGCAGCCCGAAGGGACAGGGTTTTTACGAGCAGTACTTC.

J is TRBJ1-2 and V is TRBV12-3 or TRBV12-4; no definite D call. Trimming removed 1 base at V and 7 bases at J, with 10 bases between. The CDR3 runs to 13 residues. The CDR3 reads CASSLEGRGGYTF. DNA of the CDR3: TGTGCCAGCAGTTTAGAAGGGCGGGGTGGCTACACCTTC.

The genes are TRBV3-1 (or the pseudogene TRBV3-2) and TRBJ2-1; TRBD2 aligns across 7 bases. In germline, CDR1 is LGHDT, CDR2 YNNKEL (reference sequence). This CDR3 is 15 amino acids long. With V trimmed by 0 bases and J by 8 bases, 7 bases remained unmatched. The CDR3 loop is CASSQEVAAGDEQFF. CDR3 coding DNA: TGTGCCAGCAGCCAAGAGGTAGCGGCGGGGGATGAGCAGTTCTTC.

V gene TRBV19 combines with J gene TRBJ1-5; D is unresolved. CDR3 length: 13 amino acids. Trimming took 5 bases from V and 4 from J, leaving 9 bases between them. In germline, CDR1 is LNHDA, CDR2 SQIVND (reference sequence). The CDR3 sequence is CASSFSVNQPQHF. CDR3 in DNA: TGTGCCAGTAGTTTCAGTGTTAATCAGCCCCAGCATTTT.

The chain is built from TRBV10-3 and TRBJ1-3; D gene unclear. Trimming stripped 7 bases from V and 0 bases from J, with 10 bases between. This CDR3 comprises 14 residues. Germline CDR1 is ENHRY and CDR2 is SYGVKD. The CDR3 protein is CAIKDWDSGNTIYF. CDR3 nucleotides: TGTGCCATCAAGGACTGGGACTCTGGAAACACCATATATTTT.

This chain uses TRBV4-2 with TRBJ2-1, with D uncertain. The CDR3 runs to 16 residues. Trimming cost V 5 bases and J 3 bases, with 17 bases left between them. CDR1 and CDR2 from the germline V gene are LGHNA and YNFKEQ. Written as DNA, the CDR3 is TGTGCCAGCAGCTTAGAGAGGCAGAGCGACTACAATGAGCAGTTCTTC. Its translation: CASSLERQSDYNEQFF.

The chain employs TRBV19 and TRBJ1-1, with D possibly TRBD1 on 6 matching bases. This CDR3 is 15 amino acids long. Trimming removed 7 bases at V and 5 bases at J, with 20 bases between. Germline CDR1 reads LNHDA; CDR2 reads SQIVND (reference sequence). DNA of the CDR3: TGTGCCAGTACCTCAACCGGGGGGGCAAGAACTGAAGCTTTCTTT. It encodes CASTSTGGARTEAFF. Supplemented by reference TRBV19 and TRBJ1-1, the full variable domain reads DGGITQSPKYLFRKEGQNVTLSCEQNLNHDAMYWYRQDPGQGLRLIYYSQIVNDFQKGDIAEGYSVSREKKESFPLTVTSAQKNPTAFYLCASTSTGGARTEAFFGQGTRLTVV.

V is TRBV6-5 and J is TRBJ1-1; no clear D. Germline loops: CDR1 MNHEY, CDR2 SVGAGI. The V end was cut by 6 bases, the J end by 5 bases, with 16 bases between. The CDR3 is 14 amino acids. CDR3 sequence (DNA): TGTGCCAGCAGCCCAAGGGAGGGAGCAACTGAAGCTTTCTTT. Amino acids: CASSPREGATEAFF.

This rearrangement joins TRBV9 to TRBJ2-3; 10 nucleotides line up with TRBD2. CDR1 and CDR2 (germline): SGDLS, YYNGEE. The CDR3 contains 18 residues. Trimming took 0 bases from V and 3 from J; bases not matched to a gene: 10. Here the CDR3 DNA reads TGTGCCAGCAGCGTAGAACTAGCTAGCGGGGGCATAACAGATACGCAGTATTTT. Encoded protein: CASSVELASGGITDTQYF.

The rearrangement uses TRBV5-4 and TRBJ1-3; D is perhaps TRBD1 (6 bases). CDR1 is SGHNT, CDR2 YYREEE, per germline (reference sequence). The CDR3 loop spans 16 amino acids. V shed 2 bases and J shed 3 bases, with 15 bases lying between them. CDR3 DNA: TGTGCCAGCAGCTTTACCCCCAGGGGAGATGGAAACACCATATATTTT. It is translated as CASSFTPRGDGNTIYF. Full variable domain (missing parts from reference TRBV5-4 and TRBJ1-3): ETGVTQSPTHLIKTRGQQVTLRCSSQSGHNTVSWYQQALGQGPQFIFQYYREEENGRGNFPPRFSGLQFPNYSSELNVNALELDDSALYLCASSFTPRGDGNTIYFGEGSWLTVV.

The chain joins TRBV9 to TRBJ1-1; 8 bases are a match to TRBD1. The V and J ends lost 7 bases and 3 bases, in that order; junction bases with no gene match: 5. This CDR3 comprises 13 residues. Germline V lookup: CDR1 SGDLS, CDR2 YYNGEE. CDR3 coding DNA: TGTGCCAGCGCGGGACAGGCTTACACTGAAGCTTTCTTT. As protein: CASAGQAYTEAFF.

This chain uses TRBV29-1 with TRBJ2-1; no reliable D call. Trimming took 4 bases from V and 7 from J, leaving 11 bases between them. This CDR3 is built from 12 residues. Germline V gene lookup returns CDR1 SQVTM and CDR2 ANQGSEA. The CDR3 region is CSVVGQTNEQFF. CDR3 sequence (DNA): TGCAGCGTTGTTGGGCAAACAAATGAGCAGTTCTTC.

This chain uses TRBV6-4 with TRBJ2-3; 8 nucleotides align to TRBD1. This CDR3 spans 15 amino acids. V shed 0 bases, J shed 9 bases, and the junction held 8 bases outside the gene matches. CDR1 is MRHNA, CDR2 SNTAGT, per germline. The CDR3 coding sequence is TGTGCCAGCAGTGACTCTCAGGGGGCGAGTGCCACGCAGTATTTT. It specifies CASSDSQGASATQYF.

This chain links TRBV6-1 with TRBJ1-5, with 9 bases that match TRBD1. Germline CDR1 MNHNS, CDR2 SASEGT. After removal of 3 bases from V and 6 bases from J, the junction contained 3 bases not matched to a gene. This CDR3 has 14 residues. This CDR3 is CASSDNRGRQPQHF. CDR3 nucleotides: TGTGCCAGCAGTGACAACAGGGGGCGTCAGCCCCAGCATTTT.

This clone is a singleton in its sample. The chain couples TRBV27 to TRBJ1-1, with unresolved D. CDR3 length: 14 residues. The germline V and J ends were trimmed by 3 bases and 0 bases, with 8 bases remaining between them. The germline V gene has CDR1 MNHEY and CDR2 SMNVEV (reference sequence). The CDR3 is CASSFRGMNTEAFF. The CDR3 region has the DNA TGTGCCAGCAGTTTTCGGGGTATGAACACTGAAGCTTTCTTT.

This chain connects TRBV15 to TRBJ1-4; TRBD1 matches at 7 bases. The CDR3 spans 14 residues. Trimming at V came to 4 bases and at J to 2 bases, leaving 1 base not matched to a gene. Germline loops: CDR1 LNHNV, CDR2 YYDKDF (reference sequence). The CDR3 DNA reads as TGTGCCACCAGCAAGGGGGCGACTAATGAAAAACTGTTTTTT. This sequence encodes CATSKGATNEKLFF.

To note about this clone: The identical CDR3 is also encoded by other nucleotide sequences in the sample. V is TRBV5-4 and J is TRBJ2-1; 7 bases line up with TRBD2. Losses at the gene ends were 5 bases for V and 7 bases for J; bases not matched to a gene: 6. This CDR3 comprises 13 residues. In germline, CDR1 is SGHNT, CDR2 YYREEE (reference sequence). Written as DNA, the CDR3 is TGTGCCAGCAGGGGAGGACTAGGAAATGAGCAGTTCTTC. This encodes CASRGGLGNEQFF.

The chain recombines TRBV6-1 with TRBJ1-2; 8 nucleotides align to TRBD1. V shed 2 bases and J 4 bases; nucleotides not matched to a gene: 12. The length of the CDR3 is 17 residues. Germline-derived CDR1 and CDR2 are MNHNS and SASEGT. The CDR3 here is CASSETPTGTGPYGYTF. CDR3 DNA: TGTGCCAGCAGTGAAACACCTACCGGGACAGGCCCCTATGGCTACACCTTC.